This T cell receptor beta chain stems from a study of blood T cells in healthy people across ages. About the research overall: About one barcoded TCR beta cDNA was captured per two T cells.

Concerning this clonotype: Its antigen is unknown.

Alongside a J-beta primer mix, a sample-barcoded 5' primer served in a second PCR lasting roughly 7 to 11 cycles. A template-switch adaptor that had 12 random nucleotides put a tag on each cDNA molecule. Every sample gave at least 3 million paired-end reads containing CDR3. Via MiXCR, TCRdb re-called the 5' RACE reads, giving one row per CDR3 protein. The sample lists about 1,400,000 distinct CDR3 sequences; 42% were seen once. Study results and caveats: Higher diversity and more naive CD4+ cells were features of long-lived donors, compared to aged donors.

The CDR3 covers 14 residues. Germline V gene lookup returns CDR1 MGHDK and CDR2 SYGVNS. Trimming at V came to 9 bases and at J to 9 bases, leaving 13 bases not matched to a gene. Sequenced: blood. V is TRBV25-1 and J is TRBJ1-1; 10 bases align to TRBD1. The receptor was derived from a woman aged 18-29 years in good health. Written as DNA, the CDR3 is TGTGCCAGTCGCTCTCCGGGACAGGGGCCGCAAGCTTTCTTT. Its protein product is CASRSPGQGPQAFF. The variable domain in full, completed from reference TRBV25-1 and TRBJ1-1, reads EADIYQTPRYLVIGTGKKITLECSQTMGHDKMYWYQQDPGMELHLIHYSYGVNSTEKGDLSSESTVSRIRTEHFPLTLESARPSHTSQYLCASRSPGQGPQAFFGQGTRLTVV.